This TCR beta chain comes out of a study of shared T cell receptors in the human thymus. The V gene lost 1 base and the J gene lost 3 bases, with 8 bases spanning the gap. The V gene's germline CDR1 is SGHRS and CDR2 YFSETQ. CDR3 size: 14 residues. This table comes from immunoSEQ multiplex PCR, and its TCRdb copy is limited to in-frame clones, with some not included. In the table there are under 850,000 clones, over 75% of which are singletons. The data also belong to a second study, concerning human thymus T cells. That paper adds: Healthy Finnish infants undergoing corrective surgery for congenital heart defects were used as donors. Thymic material originated from resections removed in the course of corrective heart surgery. Thymic and blood repertoires appeared to show biased V and J gene usage. What related research reported was that thymic repertoires overlapped highly among unrelated individuals.

The TCR sequence derives from a boy in the first two years of life with a congenital heart defect. Sequenced material: thymocytes. This chain uses TRBV5-1 with TRBJ1-5; D is perhaps TRBD1 (6 bases). As DNA, the CDR3 is TGCGCCAGCAGCTTGACAGGGATCAATCAGCCCCAGCATTTT. Translation gives CASSLTGINQPQHF.